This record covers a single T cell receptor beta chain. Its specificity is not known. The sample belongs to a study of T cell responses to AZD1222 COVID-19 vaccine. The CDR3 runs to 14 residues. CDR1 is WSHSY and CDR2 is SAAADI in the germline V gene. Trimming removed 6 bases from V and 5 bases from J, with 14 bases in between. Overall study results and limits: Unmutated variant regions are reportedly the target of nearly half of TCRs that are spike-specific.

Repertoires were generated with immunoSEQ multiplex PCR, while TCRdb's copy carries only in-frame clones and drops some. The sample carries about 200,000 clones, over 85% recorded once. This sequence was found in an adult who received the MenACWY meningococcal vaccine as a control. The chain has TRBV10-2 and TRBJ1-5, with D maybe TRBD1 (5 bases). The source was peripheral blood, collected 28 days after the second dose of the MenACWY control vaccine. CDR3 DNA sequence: TGCGCCAGCAGAGCACAGGAGCTCCATCAGCCCCAGCATTTT. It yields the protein CASRAQELHQPQHF.